This T cell receptor (beta chain) originates from a study of identical twins. Study-wide results and limits: In beta out-of-frame sequences, the excess sharing between twins was weaker.

After template switching added a universal primer site, the resulting cDNA carried unique molecular identifiers. Via MiXCR, TCRdb re-called the 5' RACE reads, giving one row per CDR3 protein. The repertoire holds hundreds of thousands of distinct CDR3 sequences, with roughly an eighth as singletons. This clonotype was observed once. The antigen is undetermined. These same data were also listed under a study on yellow fever vaccine responses in identical twins.

The specimen sequenced was PBMCs. This receptor was identified in a woman aged 18-30 years in good health.

In DNA form, the CDR3 reads TGCAGTTCCAACGACCCGACGGGGGGGAGAGAGACCCAGTACTTC. It encodes CSSNDPTGGRETQYF. The chain has TRBV20-1 and TRBJ2-5; 8 positions match TRBD2. The germline V gene encodes CDR1 DFQATT and CDR2 SNEGSKA (reference sequence). The CDR3 covers 15 residues. J lost 4 bases, V lost 8 bases, and 15 bases had no gene match.